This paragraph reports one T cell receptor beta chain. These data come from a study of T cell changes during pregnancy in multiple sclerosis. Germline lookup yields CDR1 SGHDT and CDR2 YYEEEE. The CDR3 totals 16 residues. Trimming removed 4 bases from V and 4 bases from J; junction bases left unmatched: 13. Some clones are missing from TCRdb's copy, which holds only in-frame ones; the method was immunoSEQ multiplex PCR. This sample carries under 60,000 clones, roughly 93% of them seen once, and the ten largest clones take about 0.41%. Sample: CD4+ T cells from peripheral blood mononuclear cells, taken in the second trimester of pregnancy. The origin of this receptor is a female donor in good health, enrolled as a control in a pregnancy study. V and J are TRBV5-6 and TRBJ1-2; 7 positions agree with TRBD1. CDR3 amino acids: CASSNIGQAVSYGYTF. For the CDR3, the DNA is TGTGCCAGCAGCAATATCGGACAGGCCGTTTCCTATGGCTACACCTTC.